This T cell receptor beta chain emerged from a study of T cells in Graves' hyperthyroidism and ophthalmopathy. There were TCR beta CDR3 regions amplified from RNA transcripts. An initial round of RT-PCR targeting the TCR CDR3 relied on the HTBI primer set. TCRdb independently ran MiXCR on the multiplex PCR reads; one entry per CDR3 protein. The repertoire has fewer than 650,000 distinct CDR3 sequences, about 46% of them found once; the top ten carry roughly 45%. Uncontrolled infection, other autoimmune disease, pregnancy or lactation excluded patients. Remarks on this clonotype: Its antigen is not known.

Germline V gene lookup returns CDR1 LNHNV and CDR2 YYDKDF (reference sequence). The CDR3 contains 14 residues. V was shortened by 4 bases and J by 8 bases, with 17 bases between the two germline ends. Study-wide findings and caveats: Most clonotypes that expanded in the thyroid above 0.001 also showed up in blood. Model predictions of ophthalmopathy came a median approximately 6 months before onset.

The receptor comes from an adult woman with Graves' disease, either hyperthyroidism or ophthalmopathy (not recorded which). Sequences were obtained from peripheral blood or thyroid tissue (not recorded which). The chain is built from TRBV15 and TRBJ1-2; D is undetermined. CDR3 residues: CATSTDNGVRGYTF. The DNA of the CDR3 is TGTGCCACCAGCACCGATAACGGGGTCAGGGGCTACACCTTC.